The following is a T cell receptor beta chain sequence with its context. Its antigen is not known. Researchers ran the PCR with 60 Vbeta and 13 Jbeta primers. TCRdb's copy holds only in-frame clones and misses some; the assay was immunoSEQ multiplex PCR. The data include fewer than 150,000 clones; the top ten clones carry roughly 2%. This sample was taken from a study of cytomegalovirus exposure and HLA in healthy donors. The donors (healthy individuals) were bone marrow donors. Study results and limitations: CMV antigen specificity was confirmed in vitro for a few CMV-associated chains.

The J segment lost 7 bases and the V segment lost 0 bases, leaving 1 base of the junction unmatched. There are 13 residues in the CDR3. The germline V gene has CDR1 SGHRS and CDR2 YFSETQ. The source is an older woman in good health and CMV-seronegative. This chain connects TRBV5-1 to TRBJ1-5, with 7 bases fitting TRBD1. The sample comprised PBMCs. This chain's CDR3 is CASSLDRGQPQHF. In DNA form, the CDR3 reads TGCGCCAGCAGCTTGGACAGGGGACAGCCCCAGCATTTT. Full variable domain (outside the CDR3, taken from reference TRBV5-1 and TRBJ1-5): KAGVTQTPRYLIKTRGQQVTLSCSPISGHRSVSWYQQTPGQGLQFLFEYFSETQRNKGNFPGRFSGRQFSNSRSEMNVSTLELGDSALYLCASSLDRGQPQHFGDGTRLSIL.